This T cell receptor (beta chain) was obtained from a study of post-analysis software for immune sequencing data. Study summary: Recorded disease courses covered relapsing-remitting, secondary progressive and progressive-relapsing multiple sclerosis. Some patients had no subtype annotation.

Notes on this clonotype: The antigen remains undetermined.

General study points: Controls' normalized Chao1 diversity significantly exceeded that of multiple sclerosis patients. When patients were compared with controls, five TRBV segments were more frequent, TRBV5-6, TRBV5-1 and TRBV20-1 among them. Strong co-clustering by F measure was evident for samples that had been prepared in the same batch.

Germline CDR1 reads MNHNY; CDR2 reads SVGAGI (reference sequence). The CDR3 runs to 14 residues. Every TCR beta cDNA library bore unique molecular identifiers. With roughly 0.9 to 10 million T cells as the source, 500,000 to 650,000 cDNA molecules resulted. TCRdb reprocessed the PCR reads with MiXCR, giving one entry per CDR3 protein. The sample has 500,000 to 600,000 distinct CDR3 sequences; about 40% are singletons. The chain links TRBV6-6 to TRBJ2-3, with 7 nucleotides matching TRBD2. The source material was blood. The TCR sequence derives from a girl between 10 and 17 years old with multiple sclerosis. CDR3 protein: CAVRGDYVADTQYF. Here the CDR3 DNA reads TGTGCGGTTCGTGGGGACTACGTCGCAGATACGCAGTATTTT.